The 15 T cell receptor beta chains below were found in one sample sequenced in a study of tissue T cells after allogeneic stem cell transplantation. This research-autopsy study prospectively enrolled adult allogeneic hematopoietic cell transplant recipients with steroid-refractory graft-versus-host disease. The assay was immunoSEQ multiplex PCR, and TCRdb's table has in-frame clones only and misses some. The sample has about 3,000 clones, 50% to 75% seen once. Sequenced material: descending colon tissue, taken at autopsy. Every receptor here comes from a male patient older than 55 with steroid-refractory graft-versus-host disease after an allogeneic stem cell transplant. Some T cells may be the graft donor's.

This clone was found a few times. The chain combines TRBV11-2 with TRBJ2-7, with D tentatively TRBD1 (6 bases). CDR1 SGHAT and CDR2 FQNNGV come from the germline V gene. Trimming cost V 5 bases and J 0 bases, with 14 bases left between them. This CDR3 spans 15 amino acids. The CDR3 protein is CASSRERTVSYEQYF. In DNA form, the CDR3 reads TGTGCCAGCAGCCGAGAACGGACAGTCTCCTACGAGCAGTACTTC.

This chain uses TRBV5-1 with TRBJ1-2, with no clear D. The CDR3 loop spans 18 amino acids. The V and J ends lost 0 bases and 2 bases respectively, with 20 bases between them. CDR1 and CDR2 (germline): SGHRS, YFSETQ. The CDR3 DNA is TGCGCCAGCAGCTTGGTGCCGGGCCTACCCCCGGGAAACTATGGCTACACCTTC. Amino acid sequence: CASSLVPGLPPGNYGYTF.

V usage is TRBV9 and J usage is TRBJ2-5, with D possibly TRBD1 on 5 matching bases. V gave up 0 bases and J gave up 5 bases, with 14 bases separating them. The CDR3 has 15 residues. The germline V gene encodes CDR1 SGDLS and CDR2 YYNGEE. CDR3 sequence reads: CASSVGGGSWETQYF. In nucleotides, the CDR3 is TGTGCCAGCAGCGTAGGGGGCGGTAGTTGGGAGACCCAGTACTTC.

J is TRBJ1-1 and V is TRBV7-9, with D unresolved. The length of the CDR3 is 11 residues. V dropped 7 bases and J dropped 6 bases, with 9 bases sitting between them. The germline V gene has CDR1 SEHNR and CDR2 FQNEAQ (reference sequence). The CDR3 is CASNRWAEAFF. CDR3 bases: TGTGCCAGCAATAGGTGGGCTGAAGCTTTCTTT. Supplemented by reference TRBV7-9 and TRBJ1-1, the full variable domain reads DTGVSQNPRHKITKRGQNVTFRCDPISEHNRLYWYRQTLGQGPEFLTYFQNEAQLEKSRLLSDRFSAERPKGSFSTLEIQRTEQGDSAMYLCASNRWAEAFFGQGTRLTVV.

The chain uses TRBV14 and TRBJ1-4, with 8 bases identical to TRBD1. V lost 1 base and J lost 8; bases outside the gene matches: 9. The CDR3 loop spans 16 amino acids. Germline assignment: CDR1 SGHDN and CDR2 FVKESK. This chain's CDR3 is CASSQGVQGASEKLFF. The CDR3 DNA is TGTGCCAGCAGCCAAGGGGTCCAGGGGGCCAGCGAAAAACTGTTTTTT.

This clone was seen a few times. This chain uses TRBV10-3 with TRBJ2-7; tentatively, D is TRBD1 or TRBD2 (5 bases each). The ends were cut back, 6 bases at V and 3 bases at J, with 18 bases in the middle. The CDR3 covers 15 residues. Germline V CDR1 and CDR2: ENHRY, SYGVKD. CDR3 nucleotides: TGTGCCATCAGAATCTCAGGGATCCGGGGCTACGAGCAGTACTTC. Amino acids: CAIRISGIRGYEQYF.

The CDR3 DNA sequence: TGTGCCAGCAGTTACCGAGAGGGTGAAGATAATGAAAAACTGTTTTTT. This codes for CASSYREGEDNEKLFF. The chain has TRBV6-5 and TRBJ1-4, with D unresolved. Per germline, CDR1 MNHEY and CDR2 SVGAGI. V was trimmed by 2 bases and J by 4 bases, leaving 14 bases between them. This CDR3 comprises 16 residues.

CDR3 sequence (DNA): TGCAGTGCTAGTGCGCTCAGCCTCAGTCGCTACACCTTC. Its protein is CSASALSLSRYTF. The chain joins TRBV20-1 to TRBJ1-2; D gene unclear. The CDR3 loop spans 13 amino acids. In germline, CDR1 is DFQATT, CDR2 SNEGSKA (reference sequence). V was shortened by 3 bases and J by 9 bases, with 17 bases between the two germline ends.

The V call is TRBV11-2, the J call TRBJ2-3; perhaps TRBD2 as D (6 bases). Germline V gene sequence: CDR1 SGHAT, CDR2 FQNNGV. Trimming removed 4 bases at V and 3 bases at J, with 11 bases between. The CDR3 contains 14 residues. The CDR3 nucleotides read TGTGCCAGCAGCTGGGGGGTGAGGACAGATACGCAGTATTTT. Translated: CASSWGVRTDTQYF.

This rearrangement joins TRBV6-2 or TRBV6-3 to TRBJ1-2, with unresolved D. The germline V and J ends were trimmed by 4 bases and 0 bases, with 9 bases remaining between them. Germline V gene lookup returns CDR1 MNHEY and CDR2 SVGEGT. This CDR3 region has 14 residues. The CDR3 protein is CASSLTPTNYGYTF. CDR3 in DNA: TGTGCCAGCAGTTTGACACCGACTAACTATGGCTACACCTTC.

V is TRBV11-1 and J is TRBJ1-1; D is possibly TRBD1 (6 bases). The CDR3 sequence is 13 residues long. Germline V gene data show CDR1 as SGHAT and CDR2 as FQDESV (reference sequence). Trimming took off 1 base at V and 7 bases at J, with 10 bases between the two ends. CDR3 in DNA: TGTGCCAGCAGCTTAGGGACAGCTCATGAAGCTTTCTTT. This gives the protein CASSLGTAHEAFF.

Here the CDR3 reads CASSLDTGAFSNEQFF. The CDR3 DNA sequence: TGTGCCAGCAGCTTAGATACAGGGGCCTTTTCCAATGAGCAGTTCTTC. The V call is TRBV7-8, the J call TRBJ2-1; 7 bases agree with TRBD1. Germline V CDR1 and CDR2: SGHVS, FQNEAQ. Trimming at V came to 1 base and at J to 6 bases, leaving 9 bases not matched to a gene. The CDR3 runs to 16 residues.

V usage is TRBV7-2 and J usage is TRBJ2-1; D gene ambiguous. From germline, CDR1 is SGHTA and CDR2 FQGNSA. The CDR3 consists of 19 residues. Trimming left V 2 bases short and J 2 bases short, with 22 bases between. The CDR3 spells CASSLTFGRLQAAYNEQFF. CDR3 nucleotide sequence: TGTGCCAGCAGCTTAACTTTTGGTCGGTTGCAGGCAGCCTACAATGAGCAGTTCTTC.

The chain links TRBV3-1 (or the pseudogene TRBV3-2) to TRBJ2-7, with D unclear. Trimming pared 1 base from V and 5 bases from J, leaving 6 bases between. CDR1 is LGHDT, CDR2 YNNKEL, per germline (reference sequence). The CDR3 contains 12 residues. The CDR3 region has the DNA TGTGCCAGCAGCCAAGTGACCAACGAGCAGTACTTC. It is translated as CASSQVTNEQYF.

This rearrangement joins TRBV9 to TRBJ2-7; D remains ambiguous. Trimming pared 0 bases from V and 6 bases from J, leaving 7 bases between. Germline CDR1 is SGDLS and CDR2 is YYNGEE. This CDR3 has 12 residues. CDR3 sequence reads: CASSVGGGEQYF. The DNA of the CDR3 is TGTGCCAGCAGCGTAGGTGGTGGCGAGCAGTACTTC.